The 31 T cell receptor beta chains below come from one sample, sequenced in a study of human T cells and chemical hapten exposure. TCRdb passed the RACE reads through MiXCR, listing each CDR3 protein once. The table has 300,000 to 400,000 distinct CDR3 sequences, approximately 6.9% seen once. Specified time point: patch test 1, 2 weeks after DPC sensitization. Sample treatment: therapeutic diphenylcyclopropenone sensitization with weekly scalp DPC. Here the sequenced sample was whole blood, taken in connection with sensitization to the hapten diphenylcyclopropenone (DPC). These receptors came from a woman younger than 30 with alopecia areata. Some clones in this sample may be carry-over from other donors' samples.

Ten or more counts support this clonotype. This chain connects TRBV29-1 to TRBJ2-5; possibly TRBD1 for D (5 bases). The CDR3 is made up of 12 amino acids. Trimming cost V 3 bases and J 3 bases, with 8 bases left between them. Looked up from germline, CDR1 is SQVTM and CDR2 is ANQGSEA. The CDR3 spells CSVEYRKETQYF. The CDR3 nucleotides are TGCAGCGTTGAGTACAGGAAAGAGACCCAGTACTTC.

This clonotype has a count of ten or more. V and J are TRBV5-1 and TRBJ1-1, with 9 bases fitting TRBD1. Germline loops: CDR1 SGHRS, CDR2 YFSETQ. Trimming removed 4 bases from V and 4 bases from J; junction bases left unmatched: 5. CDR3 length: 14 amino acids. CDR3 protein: CASSPGTGSTEAFF. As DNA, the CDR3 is TGCGCCAGCAGCCCAGGGACAGGGAGCACTGAAGCTTTCTTT.

In DNA, the CDR3 is TGTGCCAGCCGCTCTCGGGCCCAGTCCCTGGAGACCCAGTACTTC. Translation gives CASRSRAQSLETQYF. This chain links TRBV7-6 with TRBJ2-5; no firm D call. The CDR3 runs to 15 residues. V shed 8 bases and J shed 5 bases, with 21 bases lying between them. Germline V gene lookup returns CDR1 SGHVS and CDR2 FNYEAQ.

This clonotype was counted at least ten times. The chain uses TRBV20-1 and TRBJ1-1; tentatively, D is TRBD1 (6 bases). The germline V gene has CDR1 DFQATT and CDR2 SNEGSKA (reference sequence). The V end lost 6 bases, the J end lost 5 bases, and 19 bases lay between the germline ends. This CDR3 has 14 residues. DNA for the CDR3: TGCAGTGCCTTCAGGGGCCTTTCGGGGACTGAAGCTTTCTTT. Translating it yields CSAFRGLSGTEAFF.

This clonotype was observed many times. The CDR3 nucleotides read TGTGCCAGCAGTGATATGGGGGACACCAACAATGAGCAGTTCTTC. This encodes CASSDMGDTNNEQFF. The V call is TRBV2, the J call TRBJ2-1; possible D gene TRBD1, 6 bases. The V and J ends lost 3 bases and 5 bases respectively, with 14 bases between them. The CDR3 spans 15 residues. Per the germline V gene, CDR1 is SNHLY and CDR2 is FYNNEI.

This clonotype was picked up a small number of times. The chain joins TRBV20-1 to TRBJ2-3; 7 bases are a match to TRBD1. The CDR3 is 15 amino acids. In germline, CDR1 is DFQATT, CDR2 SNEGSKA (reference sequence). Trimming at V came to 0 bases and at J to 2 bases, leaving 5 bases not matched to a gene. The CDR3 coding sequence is TGCAGTGCTAGAGATTCGGGACAGTCCACAGATACGCAGTATTTT. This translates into CSARDSGQSTDTQYF.

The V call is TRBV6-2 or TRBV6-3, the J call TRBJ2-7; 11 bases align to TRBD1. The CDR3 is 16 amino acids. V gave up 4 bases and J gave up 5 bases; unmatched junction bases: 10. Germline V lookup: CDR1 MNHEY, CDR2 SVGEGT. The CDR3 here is CASSSPGTGGSNEQYF. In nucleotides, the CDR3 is TGTGCCAGCAGTTCTCCCGGGACAGGGGGTTCCAACGAGCAGTACTTC.

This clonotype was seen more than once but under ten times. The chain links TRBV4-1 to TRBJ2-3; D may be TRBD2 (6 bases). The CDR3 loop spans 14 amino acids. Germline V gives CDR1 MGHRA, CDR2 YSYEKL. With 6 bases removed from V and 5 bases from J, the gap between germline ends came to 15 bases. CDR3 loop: CASRFAGSGDTQYF. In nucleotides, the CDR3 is TGCGCCAGCAGATTTGCGGGGAGTGGAGATACGCAGTATTTT.

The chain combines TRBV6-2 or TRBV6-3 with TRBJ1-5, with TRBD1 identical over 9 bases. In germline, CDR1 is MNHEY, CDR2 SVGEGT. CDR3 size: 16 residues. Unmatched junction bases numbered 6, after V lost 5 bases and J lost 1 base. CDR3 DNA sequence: TGTGCCAGCAGTAGGGACAGGGTGAGAAGCAATCAGCCCCAGCATTTT. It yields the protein CASSRDRVRSNQPQHF.

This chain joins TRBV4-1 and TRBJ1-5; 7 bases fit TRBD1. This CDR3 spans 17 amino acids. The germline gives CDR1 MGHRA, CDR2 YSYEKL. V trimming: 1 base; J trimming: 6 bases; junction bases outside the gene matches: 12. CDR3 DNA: TGCGCCAGCAGCCAAGGAGCCGCGAGGGGGCGAAGTCAGCCCCAGCATTTT. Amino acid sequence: CASSQGAARGRSQPQHF.

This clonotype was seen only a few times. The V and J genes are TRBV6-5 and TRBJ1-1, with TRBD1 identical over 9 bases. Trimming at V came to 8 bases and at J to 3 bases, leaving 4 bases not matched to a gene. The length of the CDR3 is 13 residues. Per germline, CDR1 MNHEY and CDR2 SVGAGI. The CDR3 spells CASQDRGYTEAFF. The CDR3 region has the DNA TGTGCCAGCCAGGACAGGGGTTACACTGAAGCTTTCTTT.

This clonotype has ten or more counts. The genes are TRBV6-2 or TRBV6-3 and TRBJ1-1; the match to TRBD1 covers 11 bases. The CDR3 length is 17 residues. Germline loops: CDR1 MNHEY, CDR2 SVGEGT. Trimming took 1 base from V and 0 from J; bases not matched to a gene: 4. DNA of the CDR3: TGTGCCAGCAGTTACTGGGACAGGGGGGACCTGAACACTGAAGCTTTCTTT. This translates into CASSYWDRGDLNTEAFF.

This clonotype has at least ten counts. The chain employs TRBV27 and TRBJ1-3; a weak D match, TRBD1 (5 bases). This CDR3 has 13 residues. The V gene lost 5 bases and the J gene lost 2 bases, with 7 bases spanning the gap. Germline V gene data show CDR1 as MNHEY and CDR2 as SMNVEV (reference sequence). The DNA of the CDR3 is TGTGCCAGCAGTGGGACGACTGGAAACACCATATATTTT. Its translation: CASSGTTGNTIYF.

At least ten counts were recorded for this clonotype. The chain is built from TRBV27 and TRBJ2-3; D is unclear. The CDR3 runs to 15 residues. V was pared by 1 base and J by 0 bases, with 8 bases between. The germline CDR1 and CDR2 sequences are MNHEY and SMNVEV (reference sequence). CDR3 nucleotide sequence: TGTGCCAGCAGTTTATTGACACTAAGCACAGATACGCAGTATTTT. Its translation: CASSLLTLSTDTQYF.

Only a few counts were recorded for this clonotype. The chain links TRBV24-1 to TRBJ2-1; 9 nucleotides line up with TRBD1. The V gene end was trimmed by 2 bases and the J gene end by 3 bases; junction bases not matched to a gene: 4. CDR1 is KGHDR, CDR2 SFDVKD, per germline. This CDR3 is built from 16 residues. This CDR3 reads CATSDSGTGFYNEQFF. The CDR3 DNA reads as TGTGCCACCAGTGATTCCGGGACAGGGTTCTACAATGAGCAGTTCTTC.

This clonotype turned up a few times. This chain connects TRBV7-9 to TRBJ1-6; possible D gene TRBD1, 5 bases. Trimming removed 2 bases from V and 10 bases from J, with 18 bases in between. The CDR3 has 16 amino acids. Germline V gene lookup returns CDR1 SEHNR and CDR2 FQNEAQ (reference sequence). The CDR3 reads CASSLIGSGIRSPLHF. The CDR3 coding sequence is TGTGCCAGCAGCTTAATTGGGTCAGGGATTCGGTCACCCCTCCACTTT.

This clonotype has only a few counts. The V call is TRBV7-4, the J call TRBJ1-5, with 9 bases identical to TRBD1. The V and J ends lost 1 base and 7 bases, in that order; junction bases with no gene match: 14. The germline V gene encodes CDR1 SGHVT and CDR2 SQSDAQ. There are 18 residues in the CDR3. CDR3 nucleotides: TGTGCCAGCAGCTTAGGGTGTTTTTGGGACAGGGAGGACCAGCCCCAGCATTTT. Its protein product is CASSLGCFWDREDQPQHF. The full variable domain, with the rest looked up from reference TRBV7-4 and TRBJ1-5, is GAGVSQSPRYKVAKRGRDVALRCDSISGHVTLYWYRQTLGQGSEVLTYSQSDAQRDKSGRPSGRFSAERPERSVSTLKIQRTEQGDSAVYLCASSLGCFWDREDQPQHFGDGTRLSIL.

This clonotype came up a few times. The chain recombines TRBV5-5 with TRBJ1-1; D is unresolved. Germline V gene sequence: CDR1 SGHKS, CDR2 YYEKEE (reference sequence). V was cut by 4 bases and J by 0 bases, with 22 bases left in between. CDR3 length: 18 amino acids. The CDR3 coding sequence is TGTGCCAGCAGCATACGGGCCTTCCTTACCCACATGAACACTGAAGCTTTCTTT. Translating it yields CASSIRAFLTHMNTEAFF.

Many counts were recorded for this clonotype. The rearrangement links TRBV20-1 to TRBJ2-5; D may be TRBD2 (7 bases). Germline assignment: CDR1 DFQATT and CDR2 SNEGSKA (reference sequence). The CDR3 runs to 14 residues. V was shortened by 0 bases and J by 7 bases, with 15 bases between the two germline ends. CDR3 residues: CSAREETGGGTQYF. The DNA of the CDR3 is TGCAGTGCTAGAGAAGAGACAGGCGGGGGGACCCAGTACTTC.

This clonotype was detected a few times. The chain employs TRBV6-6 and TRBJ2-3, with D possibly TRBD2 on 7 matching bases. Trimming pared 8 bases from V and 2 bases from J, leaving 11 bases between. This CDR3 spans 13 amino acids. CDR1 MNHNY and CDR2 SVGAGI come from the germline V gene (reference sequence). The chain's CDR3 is CASRGADTDTQYF. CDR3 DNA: TGTGCCAGCCGGGGGGCAGACACAGATACGCAGTATTTT.

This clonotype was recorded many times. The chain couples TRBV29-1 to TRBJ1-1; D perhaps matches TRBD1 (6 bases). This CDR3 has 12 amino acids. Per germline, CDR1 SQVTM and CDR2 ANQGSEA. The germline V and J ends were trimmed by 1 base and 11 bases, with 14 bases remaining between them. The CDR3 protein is CSVEAGGAGAFF. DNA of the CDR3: TGCAGCGTTGAAGCGGGGGGGGCTGGGGCTTTCTTT.

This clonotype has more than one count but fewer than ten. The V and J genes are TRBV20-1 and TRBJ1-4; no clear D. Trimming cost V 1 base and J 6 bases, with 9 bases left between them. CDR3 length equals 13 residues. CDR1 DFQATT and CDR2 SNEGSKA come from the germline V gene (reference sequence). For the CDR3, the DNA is TGCAGTGCTAGAGGTACTTCAGATGAAAAACTGTTTTTT. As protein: CSARGTSDEKLFF.

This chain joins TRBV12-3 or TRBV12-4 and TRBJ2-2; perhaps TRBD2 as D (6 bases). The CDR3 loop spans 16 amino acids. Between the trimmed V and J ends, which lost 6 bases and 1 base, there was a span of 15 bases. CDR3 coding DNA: TGTGCCAGCAGCCTCCCCGGGGGACGGAACACCGGGGAGCTGTTTTTT. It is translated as CASSLPGGRNTGELFF.

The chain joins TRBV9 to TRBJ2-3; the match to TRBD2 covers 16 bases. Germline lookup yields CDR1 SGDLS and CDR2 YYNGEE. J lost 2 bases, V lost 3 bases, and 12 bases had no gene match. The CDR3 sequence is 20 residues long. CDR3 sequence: CASSGVGTSGGAEPTDTQYF. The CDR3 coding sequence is TGTGCCAGCAGCGGAGTTGGGACTAGCGGGGGGGCGGAACCCACAGATACGCAGTATTTT.

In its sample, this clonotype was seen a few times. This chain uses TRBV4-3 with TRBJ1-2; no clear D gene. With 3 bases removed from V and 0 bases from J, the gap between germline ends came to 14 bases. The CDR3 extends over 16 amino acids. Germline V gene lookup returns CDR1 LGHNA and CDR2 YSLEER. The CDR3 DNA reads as TGCGCCAGCAGCCACTCTCTACGACCGGCTAACTATGGCTACACCTTC. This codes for CASSHSLRPANYGYTF.

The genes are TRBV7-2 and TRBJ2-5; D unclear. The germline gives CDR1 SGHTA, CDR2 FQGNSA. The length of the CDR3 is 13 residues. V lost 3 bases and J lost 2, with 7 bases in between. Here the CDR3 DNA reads TGTGCCAGCAGCTTCGAACTGCAAGAGACCCAGTACTTC. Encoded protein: CASSFELQETQYF.

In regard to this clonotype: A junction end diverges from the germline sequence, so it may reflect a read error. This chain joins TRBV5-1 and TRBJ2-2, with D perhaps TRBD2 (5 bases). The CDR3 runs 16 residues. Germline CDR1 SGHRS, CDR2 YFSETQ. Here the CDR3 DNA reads TGCGCCAGCAGCGCCCTCGCACAGTCGAACACCGGGGATCTGTTTTTT. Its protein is CASSALAQSNTGDLFF. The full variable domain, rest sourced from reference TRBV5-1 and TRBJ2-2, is KAGVTQTPRYLIKTRGQQVTLSCSPISGHRSVSWYQQTPGQGLQFLFEYFSETQRNKGNFPGRFSGRQFSNSRSEMNVSTLELGDSALYLCASSALAQSNTGDLFFGEGSRLTVL.

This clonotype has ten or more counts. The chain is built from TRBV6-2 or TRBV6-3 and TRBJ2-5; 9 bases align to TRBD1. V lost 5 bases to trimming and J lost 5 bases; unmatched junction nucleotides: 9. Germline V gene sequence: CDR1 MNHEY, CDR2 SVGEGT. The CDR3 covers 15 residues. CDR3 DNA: TGTGCCAGCAGTCCACCGGGACAGGGAGGGGAGACCCAGTACTTC. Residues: CASSPPGQGGETQYF.

This CDR3 reads CASSPDTGQGVYEQYF. In nucleotides, the CDR3 is TGTGCCAGCAGTCCCGATACGGGACAGGGGGTCTACGAGCAGTACTTC. The gene calls are TRBV2 and TRBJ2-7; 11 bases are a match to TRBD1. Germline V CDR1 and CDR2: SNHLY, FYNNEI. This CDR3 is 16 amino acids long. Trimming cost V 5 bases and J 3 bases; bases outside gene matches: 9.

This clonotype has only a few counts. This CDR3 is CASSLSRGSDTQYF. For the CDR3, the DNA is TGTGCCAGCAGTTTATCGAGGGGTTCAGATACGCAGTATTTT. The chain links TRBV27 to TRBJ2-3; D is possibly TRBD1 or TRBD2 (5 bases each). This CDR3 contains 14 residues. V was cut by 0 bases and J by 4 bases, with 8 bases left in between. Germline values: CDR1 MNHEY, CDR2 SMNVEV (reference sequence).

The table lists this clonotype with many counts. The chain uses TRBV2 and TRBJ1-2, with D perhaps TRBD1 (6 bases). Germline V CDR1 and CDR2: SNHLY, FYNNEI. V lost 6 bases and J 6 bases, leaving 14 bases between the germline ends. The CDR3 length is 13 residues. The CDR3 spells CASSGGGIHGYTF. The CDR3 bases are TGTGCCAGCAGCGGAGGGGGGATTCATGGCTACACCTTC.